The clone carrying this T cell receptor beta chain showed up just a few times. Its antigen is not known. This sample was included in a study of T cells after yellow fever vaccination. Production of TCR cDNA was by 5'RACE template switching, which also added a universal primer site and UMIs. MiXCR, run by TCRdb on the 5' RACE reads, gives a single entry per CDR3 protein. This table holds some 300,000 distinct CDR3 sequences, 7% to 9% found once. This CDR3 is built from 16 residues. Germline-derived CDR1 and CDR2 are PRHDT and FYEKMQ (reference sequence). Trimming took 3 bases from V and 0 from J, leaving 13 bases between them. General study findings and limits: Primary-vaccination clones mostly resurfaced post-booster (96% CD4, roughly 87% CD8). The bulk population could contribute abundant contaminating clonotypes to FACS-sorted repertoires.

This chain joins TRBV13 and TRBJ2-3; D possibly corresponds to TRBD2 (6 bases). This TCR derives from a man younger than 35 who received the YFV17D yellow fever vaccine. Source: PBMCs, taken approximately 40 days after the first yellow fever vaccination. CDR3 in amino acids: CASSFRGRSSTDTQYF. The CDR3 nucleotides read TGTGCCAGCAGCTTTCGGGGGAGGTCGAGCACAGATACGCAGTATTTT.